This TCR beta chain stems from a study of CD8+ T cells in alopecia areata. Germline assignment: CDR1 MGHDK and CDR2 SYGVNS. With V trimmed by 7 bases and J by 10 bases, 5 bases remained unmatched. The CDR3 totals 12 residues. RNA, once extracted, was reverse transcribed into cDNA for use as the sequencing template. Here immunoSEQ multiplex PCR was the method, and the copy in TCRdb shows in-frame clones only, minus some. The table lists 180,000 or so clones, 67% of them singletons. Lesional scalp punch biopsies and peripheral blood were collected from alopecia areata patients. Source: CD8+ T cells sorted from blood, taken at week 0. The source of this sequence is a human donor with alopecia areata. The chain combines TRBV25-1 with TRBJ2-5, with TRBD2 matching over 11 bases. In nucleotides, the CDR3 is TGTGCCAGCACCTTAGCGGGGGGGATCCAGTACTTC. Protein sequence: CASTLAGGIQYF. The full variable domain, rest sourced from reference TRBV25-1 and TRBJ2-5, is EADIYQTPRYLVIGTGKKITLECSQTMGHDKMYWYQQDPGMELHLIHYSYGVNSTEKGDLSSESTVSRIRTEHFPLTLESARPSHTSQYLCASTLAGGIQYFGPGTRLLVL.